This T cell receptor beta chain was documented in a study of cytomegalovirus exposure and HLA in healthy donors. The donors were part of the approximately 120-subject validation cohort, which stood apart from the roughly 680-subject first cohort. Study observations and caveats: In vitro experiments confirmed that three CMV-associated chains were specific for CMV antigens. Both high specificity and high sensitivity reportedly marked the classifier's diagnosis of cytomegalovirus status.

Comment on this clone: Its cognate antigen is unknown.

Here immunoSEQ multiplex PCR was the method, and the copy in TCRdb shows in-frame clones only, minus some. Of 80,000 to 95,000 clones listed, 96% are singletons. V was clipped by 6 bases and J by 6 bases, with 15 bases between them. From germline, CDR1 is MDHEN and CDR2 SYDVKM. The CDR3 length is 14 residues. The chain joins TRBV28 to TRBJ1-5; no clear D. Sequenced material: PBMCs. The clonotype originates from a woman aged 18-29 years in good health and CMV-seronegative. Here the CDR3 reads CASRRDSGVQPQHF. The CDR3 nucleotides read TGTGCCAGCAGGAGGGATTCCGGCGTTCAGCCCCAGCATTTT.